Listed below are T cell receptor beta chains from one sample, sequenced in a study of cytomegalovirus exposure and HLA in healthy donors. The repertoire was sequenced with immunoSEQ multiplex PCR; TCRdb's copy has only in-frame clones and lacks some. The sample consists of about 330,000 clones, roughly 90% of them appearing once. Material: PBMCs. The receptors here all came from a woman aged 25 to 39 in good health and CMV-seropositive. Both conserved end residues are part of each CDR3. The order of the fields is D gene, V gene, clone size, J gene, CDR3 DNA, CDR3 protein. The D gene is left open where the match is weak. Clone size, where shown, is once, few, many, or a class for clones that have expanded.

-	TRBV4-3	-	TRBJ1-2	TGCGCCAGCACGCCAACAAGGGGCTATGGCTACACCTTC	CASTPTRGYGYTF
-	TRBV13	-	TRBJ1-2	TGTGCCAGCAGCTACTCGCTACAGGGAGTCTATGGCTACACCTTC	CASSYSLQGVYGYTF
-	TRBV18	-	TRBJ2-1	TGTGCCAGCTCACCACTGGACTATACCCGAAGCTCCTACAATGAGCAGTTCTTC	CASSPLDYTRSSYNEQFF
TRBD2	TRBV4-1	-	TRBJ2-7	TGCGCCAGCAGCCAAGAGACCACTAGCGGGAGGTCTTACGAGCAGTACTTC	CASSQETTSGRSYEQYF
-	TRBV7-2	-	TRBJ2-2	TGTGCCAGCAGCGAGAACACCGGGGAGCTGTTTTTT	CASSENTGELFF
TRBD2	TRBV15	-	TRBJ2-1	TGTGCCACCAGCAGTGCCCCCGGGACTAGCGGTCCCTCCAATGAGCAGTTCTTC	CATSSAPGTSGPSNEQFF
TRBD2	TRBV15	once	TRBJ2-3	TGTGCCACCAGCAGAGATCAGCGGGAGTGGGTTCTAGGCACAGATACGCAGTATTTT	CATSRDQREWVLGTDTQYF
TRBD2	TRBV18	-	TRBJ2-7	TGTGCCAGCTCACTCCAGCTAGCGGGAGTACACGAGCAGTACTTC	CASSLQLAGVHEQYF
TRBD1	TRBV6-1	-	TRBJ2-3	TGTGCCAGCAGCCACGGGACAGGACGCACAGATACGCAGTATTTT	CASSHGTGRTDTQYF
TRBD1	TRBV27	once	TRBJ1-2	TGTGCCACCCACCCTTCCTTAGGACAGGAATTTTATGGCTACACCTTC	CATHPSLGQEFYGYTF
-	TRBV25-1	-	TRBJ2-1	TGTGCCAGCAGTGAATATGAATCCCACAGATACAATGAGCAGTTCTTC	CASSEYESHRYNEQFF
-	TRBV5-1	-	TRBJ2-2	TGCGCCAGCAGGACAGGTGGAGGACAAAGGGCCGGGGAGCTGTTTTTT	CASRTGGGQRAGELFF
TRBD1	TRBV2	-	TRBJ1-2	TGTGCCAGCAGCAGGGGGCAAGGAGGCGGCTACACCTTC	CASSRGQGGGYTF
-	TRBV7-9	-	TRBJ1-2	TGTGCCACGAGTTCTCACAGTACAGTTTATGGCTACACCTTC	CATSSHSTVYGYTF
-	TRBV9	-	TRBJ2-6	TGTGCCAGCAGCGTAGGGTCTCGCTCTGGGGCCAACGTCCTGACTTTC	CASSVGSRSGANVLTF
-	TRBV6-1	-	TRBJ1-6	TGTGCCAGCAGTGAAGCCCGGGGGTCACCCCTCCACTTT	CASSEARGSPLHF
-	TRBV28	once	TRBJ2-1	TGTGCCAGCAGTTTAGGCCCTTACAATGAGCAGTTCTTC	CASSLGPYNEQFF
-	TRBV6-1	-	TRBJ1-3	TGTGCCAGCAGTGAACTTTTTGGAAACACCATATATTTT	CASSELFGNTIYF
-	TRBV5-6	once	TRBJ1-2	TGTGCCAGCAGCTCTACAGATGTAAACAGGGATTATGGCTACACCTTC	CASSSTDVNRDYGYTF
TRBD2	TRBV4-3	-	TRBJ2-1	TGCGCCAGCAGTCCCGGGGGGGCCGTCTTAAATGAGCAGTTCTTC	CASSPGGAVLNEQFF
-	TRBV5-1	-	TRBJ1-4	TGCGCCAGCAGCCTGACAGGATCTAATGAAAAACTGTTTTTT	CASSLTGSNEKLFF
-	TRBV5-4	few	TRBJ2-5	TGTGCCAGCAGGGACAACCAAGAGACCCAGTACTTC	CASRDNQETQYF
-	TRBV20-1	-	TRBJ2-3	TGCAGTGCGCAGACAGGCAACAAAAAGTATTTT	CSAQTGNKKYF
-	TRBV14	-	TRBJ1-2	TGTGCCAGCAGCGTCGGGACGGACGTTAACTATGGCTACACCTTC	CASSVGTDVNYGYTF
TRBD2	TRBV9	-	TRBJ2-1	TGTGCCAGCAGCCCGAGACTAGCGGGAGTGGGTAATGAGCAGTTCTTC	CASSPRLAGVGNEQFF
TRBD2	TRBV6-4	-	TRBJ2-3	TGTGCCAGCAGTGAAGCCTTGGGACTAGCGGTCACAGATACGCAGTATTTT	CASSEALGLAVTDTQYF
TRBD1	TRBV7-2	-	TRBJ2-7	TGTGCCAGCAGCTTAGCCGCAATCGGGACAGGGCGGATGGTCTACGAGCAGTACTTC	CASSLAAIGTGRMVYEQYF
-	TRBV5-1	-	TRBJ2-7	TGCGCCAGCAGCGCCGGGACACTTTCGGCCTACGAGCAGTACTTC	CASSAGTLSAYEQYF
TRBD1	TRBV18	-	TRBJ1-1	TGTGCCAGCTCACCACCGTCGGCGGGGGGACAGGGAACGGGAGCTTTCTTT	CASSPPSAGGQGTGAFF
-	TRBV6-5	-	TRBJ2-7	TGTGCCAGCAGTTCGGGACCCAGCTCCTACGAGCAGTACTTC	CASSSGPSSYEQYF
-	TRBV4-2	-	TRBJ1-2	TGTGCCAGCAGCCAGGAGGGTTCTAACTATGGCTACACCTTC	CASSQEGSNYGYTF
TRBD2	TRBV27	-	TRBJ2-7	TGTGCCAGCAGTTTATTGGGAATGGGGGAGCGGGAGTTGTACTTC	CASSLLGMGERELYF
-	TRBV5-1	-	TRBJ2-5	TGCGCCAGCAGCTTGCGGGGCCAAGAGACCCAGTACTTC	CASSLRGQETQYF
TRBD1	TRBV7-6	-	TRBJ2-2	TGTGCCAGCAGCTCTAGTACACAGGGGCCTGCGAACACCGGGGAGCTGTTTTTT	CASSSSTQGPANTGELFF
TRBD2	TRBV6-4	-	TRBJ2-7	TGTGCCAGCAGTGACTCGAGGGACTACCTCTACGAGCAGTACTTC	CASSDSRDYLYEQYF
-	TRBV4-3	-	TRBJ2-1	TGCGCCAGCAGCCAAGAAGGGATAGGAGGCTTCTACAATGAGCAGTTCTTC	CASSQEGIGGFYNEQFF
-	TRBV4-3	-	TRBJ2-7	TGCGCCAGCAGCCAATTCCAGGGCCACGAGCAGTACTTC	CASSQFQGHEQYF
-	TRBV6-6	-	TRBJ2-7	TGTGCCAGCACCGCTCAGACCTACGAGCAGTACTTC	CASTAQTYEQYF
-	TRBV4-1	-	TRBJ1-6	TGCGCCAGCAGCCAAGTACTCTTCGGAGAGTCACCCTTCCACTTT	CASSQVLFGESPFHF
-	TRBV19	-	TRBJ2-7	TGTGCCAGTAAGGAACAGGCGCCCTCATACGAGCAGTACTTC	CASKEQAPSYEQYF
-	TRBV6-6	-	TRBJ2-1	TGTGCCAGCAGTTACTCGTTGGGGCAGGTCAATGAGCAGTTCTTC	CASSYSLGQVNEQFF
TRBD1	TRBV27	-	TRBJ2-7	TGTGCCAGCAGTTTAAAGGGGGATTCGACAGGGAGCCTTTCCTACGAGCAGTACTTC	CASSLKGDSTGSLSYEQYF
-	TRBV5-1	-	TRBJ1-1	TGCGCCAGCAGCTTATATGCGGGGTTGAGGAACACTGAAGCTTTCTTT	CASSLYAGLRNTEAFF
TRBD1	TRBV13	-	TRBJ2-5	TGTGCCAGCAGCCCACGGGACAGTCAAGAGACCCAGTACTTC	CASSPRDSQETQYF
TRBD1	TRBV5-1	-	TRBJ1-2	TGCGCCAGCAGCTCGGGGGACAGTTCTAACTATGGCTACACCTTC	CASSSGDSSNYGYTF
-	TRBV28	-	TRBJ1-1	TGTGCCAGCAGTTTAGGGATACAAGTTGAAGCTTTCTTT	CASSLGIQVEAFF
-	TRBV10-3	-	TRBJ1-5	TGTGCCATCAGTGAGTTGGAGAATCAGCCCCAGCATTTT	CAISELENQPQHF
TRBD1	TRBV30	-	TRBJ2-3	TGTGCCTGGGAGCTAGCCGACAGGGACCCCATTTCAGATACGCAGTATTTT	CAWELADRDPISDTQYF
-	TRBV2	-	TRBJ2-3	TGTGCCAGCACAGGGACTCTTAGCACAGATACGCAGTATTTT	CASTGTLSTDTQYF
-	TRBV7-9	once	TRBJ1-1	TGTGCCAGCCTCATGAACACTGAAGCTTTCTTT	CASLMNTEAFF
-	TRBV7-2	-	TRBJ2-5	TGTGCCAGCAGCTTAGGAGGGCTCCCCCCCCAAGAGACCCAGTACTTC	CASSLGGLPPQETQYF
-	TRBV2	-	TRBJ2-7	TGTGCCAATGCGGGACAGCCCTCCTACGAGCAGTACTTC	CANAGQPSYEQYF
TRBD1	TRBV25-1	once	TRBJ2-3	TGTGCCAGCAGTGAATATGCCCGGGACAGGGCGGGGACAGATACGCAGTATTTT	CASSEYARDRAGTDTQYF